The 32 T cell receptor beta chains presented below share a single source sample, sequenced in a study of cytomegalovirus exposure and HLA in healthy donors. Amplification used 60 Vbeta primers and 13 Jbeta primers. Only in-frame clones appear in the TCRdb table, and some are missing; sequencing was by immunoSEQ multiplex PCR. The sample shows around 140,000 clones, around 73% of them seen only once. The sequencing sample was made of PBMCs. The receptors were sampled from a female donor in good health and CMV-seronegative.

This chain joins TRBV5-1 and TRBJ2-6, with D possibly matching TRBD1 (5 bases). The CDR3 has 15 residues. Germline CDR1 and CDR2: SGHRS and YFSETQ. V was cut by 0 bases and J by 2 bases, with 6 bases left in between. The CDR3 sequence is CASSLVGAGANVLTF. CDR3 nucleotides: TGCGCCAGCAGCTTGGTAGGGGCTGGGGCCAACGTCCTGACTTTC.

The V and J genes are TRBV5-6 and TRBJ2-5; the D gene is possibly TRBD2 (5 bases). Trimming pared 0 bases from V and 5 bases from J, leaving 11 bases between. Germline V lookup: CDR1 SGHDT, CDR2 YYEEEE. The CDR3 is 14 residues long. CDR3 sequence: CASSLERGRETQYF. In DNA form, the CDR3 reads TGTGCCAGCAGCTTGGAGCGCGGGCGGGAGACCCAGTACTTC.

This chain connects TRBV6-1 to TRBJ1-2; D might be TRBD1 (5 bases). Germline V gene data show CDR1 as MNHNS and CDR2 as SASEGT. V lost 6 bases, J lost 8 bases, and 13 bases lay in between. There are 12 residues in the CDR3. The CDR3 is CASRSGLEGYTF. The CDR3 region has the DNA TGTGCCAGCAGATCAGGGCTAGAAGGCTACACCTTC.

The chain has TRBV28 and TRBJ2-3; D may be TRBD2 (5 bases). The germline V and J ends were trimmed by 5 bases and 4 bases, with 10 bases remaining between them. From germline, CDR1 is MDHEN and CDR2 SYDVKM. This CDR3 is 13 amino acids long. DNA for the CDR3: TGTGCCAGCAGTCCGACTATGCCAGATACGCAGTATTTT. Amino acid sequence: CASSPTMPDTQYF.

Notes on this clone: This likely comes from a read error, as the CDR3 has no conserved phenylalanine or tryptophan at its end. The CDR3 region is CAWSGQGQNSPLHL. In DNA form, the CDR3 reads TGTGCCTGGAGTGGACAGGGGCAGAATTCACCCCTCCACCTT. The chain uses TRBV30 and TRBJ1-6, with 8 bases aligning to TRBD1. V lost 1 base and J lost 7; bases outside the gene matches: 3. The CDR3 consists of 14 residues. The germline gives CDR1 GTSNPN, CDR2 SVGIG (reference sequence).

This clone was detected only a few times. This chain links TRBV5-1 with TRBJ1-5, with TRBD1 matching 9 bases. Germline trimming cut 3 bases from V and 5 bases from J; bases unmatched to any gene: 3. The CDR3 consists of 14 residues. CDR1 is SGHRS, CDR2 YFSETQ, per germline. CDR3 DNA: TGCGCCAGCAGCTGGCGGGACAGGGATCAGCCCCAGCATTTT. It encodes CASSWRDRDQPQHF.

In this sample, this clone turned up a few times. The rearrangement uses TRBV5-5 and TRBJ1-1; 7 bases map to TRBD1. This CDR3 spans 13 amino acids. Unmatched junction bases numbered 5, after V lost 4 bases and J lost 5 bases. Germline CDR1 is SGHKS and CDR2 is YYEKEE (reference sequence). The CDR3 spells CASSTHRGTEAFF. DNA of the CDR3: TGTGCCAGCAGCACCCACAGGGGAACTGAAGCTTTCTTT. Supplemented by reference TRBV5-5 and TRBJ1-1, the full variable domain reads DAGVTQSPTHLIKTRGQQVTLRCSPISGHKSVSWYQQVLGQGPQFIFQYYEKEERGRGNFPDRFSARQFPNYSSELNVNALLLGDSALYLCASSTHRGTEAFFGQGTRLTVV.

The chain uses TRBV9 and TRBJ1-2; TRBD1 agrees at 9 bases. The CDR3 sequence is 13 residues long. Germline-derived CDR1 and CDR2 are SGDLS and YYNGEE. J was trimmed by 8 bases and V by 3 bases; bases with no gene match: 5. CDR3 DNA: TGTGCCAGCAGCGGGGACAGGGTTCGAGGCTACACCTTC. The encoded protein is CASSGDRVRGYTF.

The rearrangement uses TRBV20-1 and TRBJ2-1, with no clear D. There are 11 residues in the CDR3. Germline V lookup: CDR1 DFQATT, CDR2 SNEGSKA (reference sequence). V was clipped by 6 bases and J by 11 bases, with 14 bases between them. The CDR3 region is CSALERWKQFF. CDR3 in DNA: TGCAGTGCGCTCGAGAGGTGGAAGCAGTTCTTC.

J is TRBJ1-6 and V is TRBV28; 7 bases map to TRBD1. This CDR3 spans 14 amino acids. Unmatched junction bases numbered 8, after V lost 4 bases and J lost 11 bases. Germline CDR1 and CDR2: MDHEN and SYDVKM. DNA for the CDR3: TGTGCCAGCAGTTCCACAGGGGTCGGACCACCCCTCCACTTT. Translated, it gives CASSSTGVGPPLHF. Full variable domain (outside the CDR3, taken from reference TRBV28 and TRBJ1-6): DVKVTQSSRYLVKRTGEKVFLECVQDMDHENMFWYRQDPGLGLRLIYFSYDVKMKEKGDIPEGYSVSREKKERFSLILESASTNQTSMYLCASSSTGVGPPLHFGNGTRLTVT.

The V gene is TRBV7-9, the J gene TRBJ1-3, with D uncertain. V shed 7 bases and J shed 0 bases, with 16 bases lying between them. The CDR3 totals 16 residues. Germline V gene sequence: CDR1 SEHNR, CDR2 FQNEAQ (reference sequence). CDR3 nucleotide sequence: TGTGCCAGCAATGAGAACGGCGGCCTCTCTGGAAACACCATATATTTT. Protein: CASNENGGLSGNTIYF.

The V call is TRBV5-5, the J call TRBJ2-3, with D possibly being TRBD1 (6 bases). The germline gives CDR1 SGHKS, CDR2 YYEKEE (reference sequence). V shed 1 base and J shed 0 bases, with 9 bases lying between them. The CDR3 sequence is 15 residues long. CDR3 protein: CASSLFGQSTDTQYF. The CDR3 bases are TGTGCCAGCAGCTTGTTCGGACAGAGCACAGATACGCAGTATTTT.

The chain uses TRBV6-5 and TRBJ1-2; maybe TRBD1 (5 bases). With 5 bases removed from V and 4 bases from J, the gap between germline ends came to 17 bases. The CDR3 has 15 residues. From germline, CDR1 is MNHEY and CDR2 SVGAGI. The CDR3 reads CASSPTTAIRYGYTF. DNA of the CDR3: TGTGCCAGCAGTCCGACGACAGCGATTCGCTATGGCTACACCTTC.

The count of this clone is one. The CDR3 nucleotides are TGTGCCAGCAGTGAAGCGCGGGTGGAAGCTTTCTTT. This encodes CASSEARVEAFF. The rearrangement joins TRBV2 to TRBJ1-1; D is unclear. Germline V CDR1 and CDR2: SNHLY, FYNNEI. CDR3 size: 12 residues. Trimming took off 0 bases at V and 8 bases at J, with 7 bases between the two ends.

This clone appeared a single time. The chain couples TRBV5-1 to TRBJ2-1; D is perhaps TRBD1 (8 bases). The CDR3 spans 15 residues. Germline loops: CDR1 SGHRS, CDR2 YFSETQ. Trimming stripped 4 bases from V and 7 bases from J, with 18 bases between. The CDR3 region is CASSLGQGGVNEQFF. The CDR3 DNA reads TGCGCCAGCAGCCTAGGACAGGGAGGGGTAAATGAGCAGTTCTTC.

The CDR3 DNA reads TGTGCCACCAGCATGCAGGGGCCCTCCTACAATGAGCAGTTCTTC. Encoded protein: CATSMQGPSYNEQFF. The V call is TRBV15, the J call TRBJ2-1; the D gene is possibly TRBD1 (6 bases). V lost 4 bases and J 0 bases, leaving 10 bases between the germline ends. Germline V gene lookup returns CDR1 LNHNV and CDR2 YYDKDF (reference sequence). The CDR3 is 15 residues long.

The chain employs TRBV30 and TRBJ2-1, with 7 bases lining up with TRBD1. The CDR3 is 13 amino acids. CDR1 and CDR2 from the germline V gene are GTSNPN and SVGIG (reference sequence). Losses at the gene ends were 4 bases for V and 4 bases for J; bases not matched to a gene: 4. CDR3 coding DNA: TGTGCCTGGAACATGGGACAGTACAATGAGCAGTTCTTC. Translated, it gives CAWNMGQYNEQFF.

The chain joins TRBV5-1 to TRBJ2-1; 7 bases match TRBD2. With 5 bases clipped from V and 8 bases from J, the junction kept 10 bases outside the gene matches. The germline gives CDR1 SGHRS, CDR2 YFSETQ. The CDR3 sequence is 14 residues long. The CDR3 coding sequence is TGCGCCAGCAGTAAACTGACTAGCTTGGATGAGCAGTTCTTC. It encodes CASSKLTSLDEQFF.

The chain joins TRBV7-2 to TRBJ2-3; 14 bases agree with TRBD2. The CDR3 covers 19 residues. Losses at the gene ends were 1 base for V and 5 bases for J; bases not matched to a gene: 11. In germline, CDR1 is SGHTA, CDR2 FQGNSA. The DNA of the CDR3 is TGTGCCAGCAGCTTAGGACTTCGACTAGCGGGGGGGCGTTTAGATACGCAGTATTTT. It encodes CASSLGLRLAGGRLDTQYF.

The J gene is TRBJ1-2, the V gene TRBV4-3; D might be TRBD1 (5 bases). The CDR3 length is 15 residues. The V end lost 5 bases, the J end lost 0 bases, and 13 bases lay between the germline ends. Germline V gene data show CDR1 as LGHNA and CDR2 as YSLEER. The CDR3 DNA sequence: TGCGCCAGCAGCTCGGGGGGTATGACTAACTATGGCTACACCTTC. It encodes CASSSGGMTNYGYTF.

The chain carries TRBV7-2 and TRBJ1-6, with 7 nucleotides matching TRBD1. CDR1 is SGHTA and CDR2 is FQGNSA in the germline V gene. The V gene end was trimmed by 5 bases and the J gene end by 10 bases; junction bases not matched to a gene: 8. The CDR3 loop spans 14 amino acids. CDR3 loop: CASSLGAGGSPLHF. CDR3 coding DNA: TGTGCCAGCAGCCTGGGGGCAGGGGGATCACCCCTCCACTTT.

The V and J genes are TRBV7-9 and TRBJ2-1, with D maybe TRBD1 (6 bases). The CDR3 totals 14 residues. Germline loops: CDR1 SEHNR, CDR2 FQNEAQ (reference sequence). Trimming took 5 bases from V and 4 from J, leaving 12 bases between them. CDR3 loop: CASSPRQAYNEQFF. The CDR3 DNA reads TGTGCCAGCAGCCCCCGACAGGCTTACAATGAGCAGTTCTTC.

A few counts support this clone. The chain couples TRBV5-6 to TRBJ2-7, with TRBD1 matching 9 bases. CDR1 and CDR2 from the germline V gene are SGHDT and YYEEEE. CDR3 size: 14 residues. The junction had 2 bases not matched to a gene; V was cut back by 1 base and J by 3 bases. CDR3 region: CASSLTGGIYEQYF. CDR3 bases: TGTGCCAGCAGCTTGACAGGGGGCATCTACGAGCAGTACTTC.

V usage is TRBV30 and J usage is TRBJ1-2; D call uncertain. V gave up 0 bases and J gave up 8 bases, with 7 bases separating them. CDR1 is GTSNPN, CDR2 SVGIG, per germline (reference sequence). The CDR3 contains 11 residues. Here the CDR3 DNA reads TGTGCCTGGAGTGTACTGTTGGGCTACACCTTC. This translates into CAWSVLLGYTF.

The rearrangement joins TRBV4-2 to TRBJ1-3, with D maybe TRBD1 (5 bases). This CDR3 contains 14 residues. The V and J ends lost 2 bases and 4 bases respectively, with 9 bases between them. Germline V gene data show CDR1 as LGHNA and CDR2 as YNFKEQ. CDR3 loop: CASSQRGSGNTIYF. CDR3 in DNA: TGTGCCAGCAGCCAACGGGGGTCGGGAAACACCATATATTTT.

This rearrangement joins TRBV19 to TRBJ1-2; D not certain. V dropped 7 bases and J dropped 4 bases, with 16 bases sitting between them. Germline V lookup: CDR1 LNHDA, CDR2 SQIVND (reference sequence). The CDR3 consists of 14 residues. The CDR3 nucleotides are TGTGCCAGTACCCCGGGAGGTTTAAGCTATGGCTACACCTTC. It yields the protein CASTPGGLSYGYTF.

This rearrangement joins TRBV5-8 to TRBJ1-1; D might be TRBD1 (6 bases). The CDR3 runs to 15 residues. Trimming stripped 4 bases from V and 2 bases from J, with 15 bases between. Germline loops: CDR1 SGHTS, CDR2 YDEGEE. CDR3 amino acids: CASSQMLQGNTEAFF. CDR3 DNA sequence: TGTGCCAGCAGCCAAATGTTACAGGGTAACACTGAAGCTTTCTTT.

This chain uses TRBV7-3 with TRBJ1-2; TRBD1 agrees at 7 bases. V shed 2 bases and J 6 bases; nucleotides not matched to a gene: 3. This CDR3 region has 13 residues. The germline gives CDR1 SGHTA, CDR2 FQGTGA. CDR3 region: CASSLLGTDGYTF. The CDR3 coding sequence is TGTGCCAGCAGCTTACTAGGGACAGATGGCTACACCTTC.

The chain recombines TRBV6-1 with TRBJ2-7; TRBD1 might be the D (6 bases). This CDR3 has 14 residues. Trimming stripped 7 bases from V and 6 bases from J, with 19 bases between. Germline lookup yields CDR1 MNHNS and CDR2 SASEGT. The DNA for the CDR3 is TGTGCCAGCAAACAGGGTCCCTTTGTCCGCGAGCAGTACTTC. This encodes CASKQGPFVREQYF.

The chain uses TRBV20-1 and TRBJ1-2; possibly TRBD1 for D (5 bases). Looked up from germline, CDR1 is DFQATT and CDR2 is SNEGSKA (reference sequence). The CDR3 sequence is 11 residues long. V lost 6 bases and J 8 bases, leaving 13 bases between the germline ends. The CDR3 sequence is CSANQGPGYTF. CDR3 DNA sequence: TGCAGTGCAAATCAGGGTCCGGGCTACACCTTC.

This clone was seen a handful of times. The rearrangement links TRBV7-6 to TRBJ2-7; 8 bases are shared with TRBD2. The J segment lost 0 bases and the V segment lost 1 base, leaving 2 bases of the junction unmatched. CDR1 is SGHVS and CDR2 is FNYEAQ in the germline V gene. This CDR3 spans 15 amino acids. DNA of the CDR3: TGTGCCAGCAGCTTAGGAGGGACTAGCTCCTACGAGCAGTACTTC. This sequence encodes CASSLGGTSSYEQYF.

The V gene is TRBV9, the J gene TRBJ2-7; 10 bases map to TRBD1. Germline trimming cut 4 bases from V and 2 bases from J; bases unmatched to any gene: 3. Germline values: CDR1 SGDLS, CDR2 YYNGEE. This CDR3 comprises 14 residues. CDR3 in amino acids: CASSPGQGAYEQYF. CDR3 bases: TGTGCCAGCAGCCCCGGACAGGGGGCCTACGAGCAGTACTTC.